These T cell receptor beta chains were read from a single sample in a study of shared clonotypes between healthy human individuals. This table comes from immunoSEQ multiplex PCR, and its TCRdb copy is limited to in-frame clones, with some not included. Among 2.3 million or so clones, 93% were seen once, and the ten largest hold 0.3% to 0.4%. The sequencing input was naive CD4+ T cells from PBMCs. The receptors were gathered from a man between 18 and 29 years old in good health. Some clones in this sample may be carry-over from other donors' samples. Each CDR3 is given with its conserved first and last residue. Fields, in order: D gene, J gene, V gene, CDR3 protein. D genes are given only for firm matches.

D gene: NA
J gene: TRBJ2-2
V gene: TRBV11-3
CDR3 protein: CASSTPFLGNTGELFF

D gene: NA
J gene: TRBJ2-7
V gene: TRBV4-3
CDR3 protein: CASSQDRREVYEQYF

D gene: TRBD1
J gene: TRBJ1-1
V gene: TRBV6-1
CDR3 protein: CASSPLQGANTEAFF

D gene: NA
J gene: TRBJ2-7
V gene: TRBV20-1
CDR3 protein: CSADRDEQYF

D gene: NA
J gene: TRBJ1-4
V gene: TRBV25-1
CDR3 protein: CATKGGAGEKLFF

D gene: TRBD2
J gene: TRBJ2-1
V gene: TRBV6-1
CDR3 protein: CASALAGGPNEQFF

D gene: NA
J gene: TRBJ1-3
V gene: TRBV9
CDR3 protein: CASSMTVPGNTIYF

D gene: NA
J gene: TRBJ1-2
V gene: TRBV7-9
CDR3 protein: CASSLGWEGYTF

D gene: TRBD1
J gene: TRBJ1-2
V gene: TRBV28
CDR3 protein: CASRLRDRGGYTF

D gene: NA
J gene: TRBJ2-7
V gene: TRBV28
CDR3 protein: CASSLGGRTYEQYF

D gene: TRBD2
J gene: TRBJ2-1
V gene: TRBV28
CDR3 protein: CASSLRLAGEYNEQFF

D gene: NA
J gene: TRBJ2-7
V gene: TRBV28
CDR3 protein: CASRTGPTYEQYF

D gene: NA
J gene: TRBJ1-1
V gene: TRBV2
CDR3 protein: CASSEMAGNTEAFF

D gene: TRBD2
J gene: TRBJ2-7
V gene: TRBV27
CDR3 protein: CASSTRLAGKSYEQYF

D gene: NA
J gene: TRBJ1-2
V gene: TRBV2
CDR3 protein: CASKGNGVYGYTF

D gene: TRBD1
J gene: TRBJ1-4
V gene: TRBV7-9
CDR3 protein: CASSRPGTGLLFEKLFF

D gene: NA
J gene: TRBJ1-2
V gene: TRBV2
CDR3 protein: CASSERGGEGYTF

D gene: NA
J gene: TRBJ1-1
V gene: TRBV19
CDR3 protein: CASSPSGTMNTEAFF

D gene: TRBD2
J gene: TRBJ2-3
V gene: TRBV7-2
CDR3 protein: CASSVTSGRGTDTQYF

D gene: NA
J gene: TRBJ1-1
V gene: TRBV5-1
CDR3 protein: CASSLVAIQNTEAFF

D gene: NA
J gene: TRBJ2-2
V gene: TRBV19
CDR3 protein: CASSSTRQAELFF

D gene: TRBD1
J gene: TRBJ2-7
V gene: TRBV28
CDR3 protein: CASTQRDRASYEQYF

D gene: TRBD1
J gene: TRBJ2-5
V gene: TRBV10-3
CDR3 protein: CAISATDRRQETQYF

D gene: NA
J gene: TRBJ2-1
V gene: TRBV7-2
CDR3 protein: CASSLPGPVSAEQFF

D gene: NA
J gene: TRBJ1-5
V gene: TRBV4-1
CDR3 protein: CASSQALYSNQPQHF

D gene: NA
J gene: TRBJ2-4
V gene: TRBV28
CDR3 protein: CASSSPGGGNIQYF

D gene: NA
J gene: TRBJ2-3
V gene: TRBV5-1
CDR3 protein: CASSPDTDTQYF

D gene: NA
J gene: TRBJ2-7
V gene: TRBV5-8
CDR3 protein: CASSFERFRALEQYF

D gene: NA
J gene: TRBJ2-5
V gene: TRBV25-1
CDR3 protein: CASSGGGESWARRETQYF

D gene: NA
J gene: TRBJ2-1
V gene: TRBV30
CDR3 protein: CAWSLLLQGNEQFF

D gene: TRBD1
J gene: TRBJ1-1
V gene: TRBV9
CDR3 protein: CASSGRYRGHNTEAFF

D gene: NA
J gene: TRBJ2-5
V gene: TRBV4-3
CDR3 protein: CASSQEEVATRIQETQYF

D gene: NA
J gene: TRBJ2-1
V gene: TRBV29-1
CDR3 protein: CSVGLPNEQFF

D gene: NA
J gene: TRBJ2-5
V gene: TRBV9
CDR3 protein: CASSARVGFQETQYF

D gene: TRBD1
J gene: TRBJ2-7
V gene: TRBV19
CDR3 protein: CASSSRGQGPYEQYF

D gene: NA
J gene: TRBJ1-1
V gene: TRBV6-1
CDR3 protein: CASSLAPNTEAFF

D gene: NA
J gene: TRBJ1-2
V gene: TRBV28
CDR3 protein: CASSSRNWGRPYGYTF

D gene: TRBD1
J gene: TRBJ2-7
V gene: TRBV19
CDR3 protein: CASSIGTGVRSYEQYF

D gene: NA
J gene: TRBJ2-7
V gene: TRBV28
CDR3 protein: CASRNPGAYEQYF

D gene: NA
J gene: TRBJ1-3
V gene: TRBV6-6
CDR3 protein: CASSYQGVSSGNTIYF

D gene: NA
J gene: TRBJ2-7
V gene: TRBV28
CDR3 protein: CASSGGHLYEQYF

D gene: TRBD1
J gene: TRBJ2-3
V gene: TRBV2
CDR3 protein: CASSGGQGADTQYF

D gene: NA
J gene: TRBJ2-2
V gene: TRBV4-2
CDR3 protein: CASSQEGGRDTGELFF

D gene: TRBD2
J gene: TRBJ2-7
V gene: TRBV5-1
CDR3 protein: CASSPTSGGPSYEQYF

D gene: TRBD1
J gene: TRBJ2-7
V gene: TRBV29-1
CDR3 protein: CSVEQGAKEQYF

D gene: TRBD1
J gene: TRBJ2-7
V gene: TRBV4-1
CDR3 protein: CASSQGQGAGYEQYF

D gene: NA
J gene: TRBJ2-1
V gene: TRBV2
CDR3 protein: CASSQTSSSYNEQFF

D gene: NA
J gene: TRBJ2-5
V gene: TRBV5-1
CDR3 protein: CASSPTVQQGTQYF

D gene: NA
J gene: TRBJ2-5
V gene: TRBV2
CDR3 protein: CASSDDTVWETQYF